The 19 T cell receptor beta chains given below trace back to one sample, sequenced in a study of T cell responses to AZD1222 COVID-19 vaccine (TCRdb year 2021). The library was prepared using the immunoSEQ multiplex PCR assay. Here the immuneACCESS table is served through TCRdb, limited to in-frame sequences with V and J called. Missing clones are a known gap in these copies; in checked studies unresolved V genes cover under half, and the rest lacks a known reason. Recorded for this sample are about 120,000 clones; 80% to 90% of them occurred a single time. The ten largest clones represent around 3.1% of the sample. In light of the paper, this sample's time point label describes: baseline before first vaccination. Sequencing was performed on peripheral blood, taken on day 0 of AZD1222 vaccination. The source is an adult in good health.

This chain joins TRBV7-3 and TRBJ2-1; TRBD2 matches at 13 bases. J was trimmed by 6 bases and V by 5 bases; bases with no gene match: 4. Germline V gene lookup returns CDR1 SGHTA and CDR2 FQGTGA. CDR3 size: 15 residues. CDR3 sequence (DNA): TGTGCCAGCAGCCTTACTAGCGGGGGGGCCAATGAGCAGTTCTTC. This sequence encodes CASSLTSGGANEQFF.

The chain couples TRBV9 to TRBJ1-2, with TRBD1 as a possible D gene (5 bases). The CDR3 totals 15 residues. Trimming took off 0 bases at V and 8 bases at J, with 17 bases between the two ends. Germline-derived CDR1 and CDR2 are SGDLS and YYNGEE. The CDR3, as DNA: TGTGCCAGCAGCGTAGCGGCGACAGATGCGTTCGGCTACACCTTC. Its protein is CASSVAATDAFGYTF. The full variable domain, rest sourced from reference TRBV9 and TRBJ1-2, is DSGVTQTPKHLITATGQRVTLRCSPRSGDLSVYWYQQSLDQGLQFLIQYYNGEERAKGNILERFSAQQFPDLHSELNLSSLELGDSALYFCASSVAATDAFGYTFGSGTRLTVV.

The gene calls are TRBV5-4 and TRBJ2-5; perhaps TRBD2 as D (5 bases). Trimming shortened V by 5 bases and J by 7 bases, and 18 bases separated the two germline ends. The germline CDR1 and CDR2 sequences are SGHNT and YYREEE (reference sequence). The CDR3 is 14 amino acids. The CDR3 protein is CASRSQRNSGTQYF. For the CDR3, the DNA is TGTGCCAGCAGAAGCCAGCGGAATTCGGGGACCCAGTACTTC.

The chain recombines TRBV28 with TRBJ2-7; 10 bases agree with TRBD1. CDR1 is MDHEN, CDR2 SYDVKM, per germline. This CDR3 contains 13 residues. The V and J ends lost 7 bases and 4 bases, in that order; junction bases with no gene match: 4. The CDR3 DNA follows: TGTGCCAGCATGACAGGGGGCACTTACGAGCAGTACTTC. This translates into CASMTGGTYEQYF.

This clone was seen a single time. The chain has TRBV29-1 and TRBJ1-2, with D perhaps TRBD1 (5 bases). With 4 bases removed from V and 0 bases from J, the gap between germline ends came to 12 bases. This CDR3 has 14 amino acids. Germline V lookup: CDR1 SQVTM, CDR2 ANQGSEA. CDR3 DNA: TGCAGCGTTGCCCGGGACGGCCCTAACTATGGCTACACCTTC. This sequence encodes CSVARDGPNYGYTF.

The J gene is TRBJ2-5, the V gene TRBV11-1; D may be TRBD1 or TRBD2 (5 bases each). The V end lost 1 base, the J end lost 7 bases, and 19 bases lay between the germline ends. The CDR3 is made up of 16 amino acids. Germline values: CDR1 SGHAT, CDR2 FQDESV (reference sequence). The DNA for the CDR3 is TGTGCCAGCAGCTTAGGGATATTGGGACCGCTCTCGACCCAGTACTTC. Translation gives CASSLGILGPLSTQYF.

The CDR3 sequence is CASSITGIGLEQYF. The CDR3 DNA reads as TGTGCCAGTAGTATCACAGGGATCGGACTCGAGCAGTACTTC. This chain links TRBV19 with TRBJ2-7; possible D gene TRBD1, 6 bases. Trimming left V 3 bases short and J 6 bases short, with 15 bases between. Germline CDR1 and CDR2: LNHDA and SQIVND (reference sequence). The CDR3 contains 14 residues.

The rearrangement links TRBV7-9 to TRBJ1-2; 8 bases are a match to TRBD1. CDR3 length equals 13 residues. Trimming at V came to 5 bases and at J to 8 bases, leaving 7 bases not matched to a gene. The germline gives CDR1 SEHNR, CDR2 FQNEAQ (reference sequence). The CDR3 region is CASSRQGRDGYTF. Written as DNA, the CDR3 is TGTGCCAGCAGCCGACAGGGGAGGGACGGCTACACCTTC.

CDR3 residues: CSVLTVTAGSYEQYF. CDR3 DNA: TGCAGCGTGCTGACGGTGACAGCGGGGTCCTACGAGCAGTACTTC. The chain uses TRBV29-1 and TRBJ2-7; 7 bases line up with TRBD2. The CDR3 contains 15 residues. Germline CDR1 reads SQVTM; CDR2 reads ANQGSEA. J lost 1 base, V lost 6 bases, and 12 bases had no gene match.

In its sample, this clone was seen once. This chain links TRBV5-1 with TRBJ2-7; possible D gene TRBD1, 5 bases. This CDR3 spans 15 amino acids. The ends were cut back, 0 bases at V and 2 bases at J, with 12 bases in the middle. CDR1 and CDR2 from the germline V gene are SGHRS and YFSETQ. This CDR3 is CASSLEAQGTYEQYF. DNA for the CDR3: TGCGCCAGCAGCTTGGAGGCCCAGGGTACCTACGAGCAGTACTTC.

The chain has TRBV5-8 and TRBJ2-1; TRBD2 matches 11 bases. There are 18 residues in the CDR3. The germline CDR1 and CDR2 sequences are SGHTS and YDEGEE. After removal of 0 bases from V and 2 bases from J, the junction contained 7 bases not matched to a gene. In nucleotides, the CDR3 is TGTGCCAGCAGCTTGGCCAGGGGGACTAGCGGCCCCTACAATGAGCAGTTCTTC. The encoded protein is CASSLARGTSGPYNEQFF.

The chain uses TRBV19 and TRBJ1-1; D might be TRBD1 (6 bases). V gave up 8 bases and J gave up 5 bases, with 18 bases separating them. Germline V lookup: CDR1 LNHDA, CDR2 SQIVND (reference sequence). The CDR3 totals 14 residues. This chain's CDR3 is CASRDTRRRTEAFF. Written as DNA, the CDR3 is TGTGCCAGTCGGGACACCCGAAGAAGGACTGAAGCTTTCTTT.

The gene calls are TRBV6-5 and TRBJ2-5; TRBD1 agrees at 7 bases. This CDR3 region has 13 residues. V lost 7 bases to trimming and J lost 2 bases; unmatched junction nucleotides: 4. CDR1 and CDR2 from the germline V gene are MNHEY and SVGAGI. DNA of the CDR3: TGTGCCAGCAATAGGGACAGACAAGAGACCCAGTACTTC. It yields the protein CASNRDRQETQYF.

For the CDR3, the DNA is TGCGCCAGCAGCTTGGATGGAGGGGGCTGGGATACGCAGTATTTT. Translating gives CASSLDGGGWDTQYF. The chain combines TRBV5-1 with TRBJ2-3, with TRBD1 as a possible D gene (7 bases). The CDR3 totals 15 residues. CDR1 and CDR2 (germline): SGHRS, YFSETQ. Deletions cut 0 bases from V and 6 bases from J, with 14 bases between.

The V gene is TRBV5-1, the J gene TRBJ2-3; 7 nucleotides agree with TRBD2. The CDR3 sequence is 16 residues long. Trimming took 4 bases from V and 1 from J; bases not matched to a gene: 9. Germline V lookup: CDR1 SGHRS, CDR2 YFSETQ. CDR3 region: CASSPGLLLGTDTQYF. CDR3 nucleotide sequence: TGCGCCAGCAGCCCGGGACTACTTCTTGGCACAGATACGCAGTATTTT.

V gene TRBV27 combines with J gene TRBJ1-2, with TRBD1 identical over 10 bases. This CDR3 comprises 14 residues. With 4 bases clipped from V and 8 bases from J, the junction kept 7 bases outside the gene matches. The germline V gene encodes CDR1 MNHEY and CDR2 SMNVEV (reference sequence). CDR3 in DNA: TGTGCCAGCAGTTCGGGACAGGGGCTGAAAGGCTACACCTTC. Its protein product is CASSSGQGLKGYTF.

The chain joins TRBV27 to TRBJ2-7, with D perhaps TRBD1 (5 bases). CDR1 and CDR2 from the germline V gene are MNHEY and SMNVEV (reference sequence). V lost 6 bases to trimming and J lost 5 bases, with 17 bases between them. The CDR3 is 14 residues long. CDR3 region: CASRLWGSADEQYF. CDR3 bases: TGTGCCAGCAGACTGTGGGGCTCTGCTGACGAGCAGTACTTC.

As to this clone: The same CDR3 can be traced to other DNA sequences in this sample. The V and J genes are TRBV29-1 and TRBJ1-6, with D hard to call. The CDR3 consists of 12 residues. Germline-derived CDR1 and CDR2 are SQVTM and ANQGSEA. The ends were cut back, 6 bases at V and 4 bases at J, with 7 bases in the middle. This chain's CDR3 is CSVGEYNSPLHF. CDR3 bases: TGCAGCGTCGGGGAGTATAATTCACCCCTCCACTTT.

The table lists this clone with a count of one. V and J are TRBV6-2 or TRBV6-3 and TRBJ2-3; D is perhaps TRBD2 (5 bases). CDR3 size: 14 residues. Germline CDR1 is MNHEY and CDR2 is SVGEGT. Trimming left V 4 bases short and J 2 bases short, with 10 bases between. CDR3: CASSFSGFTDTQYF. As DNA, the CDR3 is TGTGCCAGCAGTTTTTCGGGGTTCACAGATACGCAGTATTTT.